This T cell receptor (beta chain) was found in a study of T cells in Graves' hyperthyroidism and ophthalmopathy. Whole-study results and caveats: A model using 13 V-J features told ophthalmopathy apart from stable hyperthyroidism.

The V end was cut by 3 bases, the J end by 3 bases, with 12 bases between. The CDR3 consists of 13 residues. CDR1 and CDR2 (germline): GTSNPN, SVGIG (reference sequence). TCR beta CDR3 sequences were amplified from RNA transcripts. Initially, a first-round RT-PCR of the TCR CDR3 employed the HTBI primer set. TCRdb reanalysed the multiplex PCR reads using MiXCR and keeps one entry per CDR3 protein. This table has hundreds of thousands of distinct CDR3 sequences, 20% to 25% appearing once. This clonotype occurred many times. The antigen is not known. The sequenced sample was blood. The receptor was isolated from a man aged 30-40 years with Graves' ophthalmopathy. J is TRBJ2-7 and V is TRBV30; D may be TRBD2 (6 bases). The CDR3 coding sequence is TGTGCCTGGAGGAATAGCGGTCTCTACGAGCAGTACTTC. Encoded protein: CAWRNSGLYEQYF.